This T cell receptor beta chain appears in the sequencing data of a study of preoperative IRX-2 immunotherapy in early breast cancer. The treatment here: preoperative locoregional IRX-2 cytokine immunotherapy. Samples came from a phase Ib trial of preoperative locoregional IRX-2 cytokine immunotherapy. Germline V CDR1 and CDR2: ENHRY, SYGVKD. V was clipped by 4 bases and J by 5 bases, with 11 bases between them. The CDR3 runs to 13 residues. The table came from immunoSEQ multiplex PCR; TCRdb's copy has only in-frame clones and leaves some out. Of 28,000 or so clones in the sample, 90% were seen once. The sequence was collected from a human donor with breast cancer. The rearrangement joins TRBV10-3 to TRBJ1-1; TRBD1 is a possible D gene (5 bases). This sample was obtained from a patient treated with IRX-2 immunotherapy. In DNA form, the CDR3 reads TGTGCCATCAGTGGTCCAGGGAGGACTGAAGCTTTCTTT. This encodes CAISGPGRTEAFF.